This note documents a single T cell receptor beta chain sequence. Its specificity is unknown. The protocol was immunoSEQ multiplex PCR, while the TCRdb copy is restricted to in-frame clones and leaves out a portion. The sample shows about 15,000 clones, approximately 80% of them seen only once. The data originate from a study of vaccination effects on CD4 cells after COVID-19. Looking at the study overall: Each of a few convalescent patients underwent sampling at an early and a late point after vaccination.

The study, taken as a whole, reports: Clones induced by infection and by vaccine showed marked clonal contraction late after vaccination.

Trimming cost V 1 base and J 6 bases, with 2 bases left between them. Germline V gene sequence: CDR1 SGHNT, CDR2 YENEEA. CDR3 length: 11 residues. Under the ViraFEST assay, PBMC were stimulated with viral peptide pools so that antigen-specific CD4+ T cells expanded. Sequencing was performed afterwards. Once cultured for 10 days, the cells underwent separation to obtain CD4+ T cells. SARS-CoV-2 infected the person between March and December 2020, as confirmed by PCR. Vaccine administered to participants consisted of two doses of either BNT162b2 or mRNA-1273. Every well housed two million PBMC, which grew in culture alongside about 10 IU/ml IL-2 and roughly 10 ug/ml peptides. Cultures had half their medium replaced with IL-2 medium on days 3 and 7.

The sequencing here drew on CD4+ T cells from PBMCs cultured with HCoV-NL63 spike peptides, taken after COVID-19 vaccination. The V gene is TRBV11-3, the J gene TRBJ2-3; D gene uncertain. The sequence was collected from a human donor who had a prior SARS-CoV-2 infection. CDR3 coding DNA: TGTGCCAGCAGCTTAGTGGATACGCAGTATTTT. It encodes CASSLVDTQYF.